This TCR beta chain was profiled in a study of beta chain features in type 1 diabetes. Expressed TCRB transcripts were sequenced because the isolated RNA had all been reverse transcribed beforehand. Profiled with immunoSEQ multiplex PCR; TCRdb holds only in-frame clones, not every one. The data hold approximately 340,000 clones, with less than 15% observed a single time. This clone has a handful of counts. The material sequenced was naive CD4+ T cells from blood. This clonotype was obtained from a woman aged 18-35 years in good health.

CDR3 nucleotide sequence: TGCAGCGTCCTGACTAGCGGGAGTTCGCTCTCCTACAATGAGCAGTTCTTC. Amino acid sequence: CSVLTSGSSLSYNEQFF. The gene calls are TRBV29-1 and TRBJ2-1; TRBD2 matches 12 bases. The V and J ends lost 6 bases and 0 bases, in that order; junction bases with no gene match: 9. CDR1 and CDR2 (germline): SQVTM, ANQGSEA. This CDR3 is 17 amino acids long.